This T cell receptor beta chain was sequenced during a study of beta chain features in type 1 diabetes. The study, taken as a whole, reports: Type 1 diabetes patients showed a moderate but significant shortening of TCRB CDR3s in all four CD4+ subsets. Patients showed naive, central memory and Treg TCRB repertoires that appeared more similar than those of healthy donors. VDJ junctions from type 1 diabetes patients carried fewer insertions and larger deletions.

cDNA synthesis used the whole RNA isolate, giving expressed TCRB sequences. Method: immunoSEQ multiplex PCR; TCRdb's copy keeps in-frame clones and lacks some. The sample records nearly 350,000 clones, around 9% being singletons. Concerning this clone: Its matching antigen is unknown.

The single heparinised draw taken from each donor contained about 100 mL of blood on average. Cells sorted by CD45RO/CCR7/CD25/CD127/CD95/CD27 comprised CD4+ naive, central memory, regulatory and stem cell-like memory cells. The sequence derives from a man aged 25 to 45 with type 1 diabetes. Input material: central memory CD4+ T cells from blood.

In DNA, the CDR3 is TGTGCCAGCAGCCTGGAATTACTAGCCAACCTCTACGAGCAGTACTTC. Amino acids: CASSLELLANLYEQYF. The J gene is TRBJ2-7, the V gene TRBV5-4, with D possibly matching TRBD2 (6 bases). The CDR3 sequence is 16 residues long. Germline-derived CDR1 and CDR2 are SGHNT and YYREEE (reference sequence). V was trimmed by 4 bases and J by 3 bases, leaving 20 bases between them.